Below, 4 T cell receptor beta chains from the same sample are listed, as sequenced in a study of shared clonotypes between healthy human individuals. The method was immunoSEQ multiplex PCR; TCRdb's version includes in-frame clones alone and lacks a portion of them. The repertoire consists of roughly 480,000 clones, with approximately 79% occurring once and the leading ten covering approximately 12%. Sequencing was performed on PBMCs. These receptor sequences come from a woman in her 40s in good health. Some clones in this sample may be carry-over from other donors' samples.

This clone was counted a few times. The chain uses TRBV7-9 and TRBJ2-5; D gene uncertain. The germline V and J ends were trimmed by 5 bases and 5 bases, with 15 bases remaining between them. This CDR3 has 14 residues. Germline V lookup: CDR1 SEHNR, CDR2 FQNEAQ (reference sequence). The CDR3 nucleotides are TGTGCCAGCAGCAAGGACGCCGGATGGGAGACCCAGTACTTC. Its translation is CASSKDAGWETQYF.

The V and J genes are TRBV30 and TRBJ2-5; 12 bases are a match to TRBD2. There are 16 residues in the CDR3. Germline CDR1 is GTSNPN and CDR2 is SVGIG (reference sequence). V shed 3 bases and J 5 bases; nucleotides not matched to a gene: 10. The CDR3 nucleotides read TGTGCCTGGAGCCCGGGACTAGCGGGCCGGGTGGAGACCCAGTACTTC. Translation: CAWSPGLAGRVETQYF.

This rearrangement joins TRBV7-2 to TRBJ2-6; 9 bases are shared with TRBD1. Per the germline V gene, CDR1 is SGHTA and CDR2 is FQGNSA. The CDR3 contains 14 residues. The V gene end was trimmed by 5 bases and the J gene end by 10 bases; junction bases not matched to a gene: 6. The CDR3 region is CASSLGQGWNVLTF. The CDR3 coding sequence is TGTGCCAGCAGCCTAGGACAGGGGTGGAACGTCCTGACTTTC.

The genes are TRBV2 and TRBJ2-3; D possibly corresponds to TRBD1 (6 bases). Per the germline V gene, CDR1 is SNHLY and CDR2 is FYNNEI. CDR3 length: 16 amino acids. The V end was cut by 6 bases, the J end by 4 bases, with 20 bases between. The CDR3 loop reads CASSERPRGRADTQYF. The CDR3 DNA reads TGTGCCAGCAGCGAAAGACCCAGGGGCCGGGCAGATACGCAGTATTTT.